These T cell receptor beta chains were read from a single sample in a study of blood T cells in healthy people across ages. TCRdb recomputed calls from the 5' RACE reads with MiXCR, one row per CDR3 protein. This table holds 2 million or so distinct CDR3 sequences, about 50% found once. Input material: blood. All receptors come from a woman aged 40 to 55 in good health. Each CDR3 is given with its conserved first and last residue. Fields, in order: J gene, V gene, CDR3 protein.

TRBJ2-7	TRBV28	CASNDNTAYEQYF
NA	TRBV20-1	CSARQTGALYNEQYF
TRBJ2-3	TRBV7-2	CASSQDAQSTDTQYF
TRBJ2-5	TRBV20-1	CSAISGGGHQETQYF
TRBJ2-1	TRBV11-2	CASSPQGLAGNEQFF
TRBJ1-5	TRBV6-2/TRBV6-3	CASSYSSAVANQPQHF
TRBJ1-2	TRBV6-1	CASSESLGDNYGYTF
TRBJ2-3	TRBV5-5	CASSFLAGGKGTQYF
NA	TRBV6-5	CASGEDLDSHEQYF
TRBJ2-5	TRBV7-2	CASSLPTGGRVETQYF
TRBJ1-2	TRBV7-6	CASSLKGGGQGNNYGYTF
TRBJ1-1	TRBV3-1	CAGSQLGAWEAFF
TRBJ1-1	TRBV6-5	CASRNTRNTEAFF
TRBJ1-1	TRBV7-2	CASSPERGGVTEAFF
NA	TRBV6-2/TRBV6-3	CASSYVAGYEQYF
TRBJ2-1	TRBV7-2	CASSLAVGHSYNEQFF
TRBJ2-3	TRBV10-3	CAIRTNGSLSTDTQYF